Listed below are T cell receptor beta chains from one sample, sequenced in a study of cytomegalovirus exposure and HLA in healthy donors. The repertoire was sequenced with immunoSEQ multiplex PCR; TCRdb's copy has only in-frame clones and lacks some. The sample yields roughly 48,000 clones, around 70% seen once. Source material: PBMCs. Receptors were obtained from a young woman in good health and CMV-seronegative. The CDR3 runs from the conserved cysteine through the conserved F or W. Fields, in order: J gene, V gene, D gene, clone size, CDR3 length, CDR3 protein, CDR3 DNA. A D gene is named only where the DNA matches it firmly. Clone size is shown for a subset of rows, as once, few, many or a class of expanded clone.

J gene: TRBJ2-7; V gene: TRBV11-2; D gene: TRBD1; clone size: once; CDR3 length: 13; CDR3 protein: CASSSTGGDEQYF; CDR3 DNA: TGTGCCAGCAGCTCGACAGGGGGAGACGAGCAGTACTTC
J gene: TRBJ2-3; V gene: TRBV9; D gene: .; clone size: few; CDR3 length: 15; CDR3 protein: CASSISGTSTDTQYF; CDR3 DNA: TGTGCCAGCAGCATTAGCGGAACTAGCACAGATACGCAGTATTTT
J gene: TRBJ2-7; V gene: TRBV6-5; D gene: .; clone size: .; CDR3 length: 11; CDR3 protein: CASSRSYEQYF; CDR3 DNA: TGTGCCAGCAGCCGTTCCTACGAGCAGTACTTC
J gene: TRBJ1-1; V gene: TRBV7-9; D gene: TRBD1; clone size: .; CDR3 length: 14; CDR3 protein: CASSEQGASTEAFF; CDR3 DNA: TGTGCCAGCAGCGAACAGGGGGCTAGCACTGAAGCTTTCTTT
J gene: TRBJ1-1; V gene: TRBV5-1; D gene: TRBD1; clone size: few; CDR3 length: 14; CDR3 protein: CASSPNHRGEEAFF; CDR3 DNA: TGCGCCAGCAGCCCCAACCACAGGGGGGAGGAAGCTTTCTTT
J gene: TRBJ2-1; V gene: TRBV5-6; D gene: TRBD2; clone size: once; CDR3 length: 15; CDR3 protein: CASSSLAGGPYEQFF; CDR3 DNA: TGTGCCAGCAGCTCACTAGCGGGAGGGCCCTATGAGCAGTTCTTC
J gene: TRBJ2-7; V gene: TRBV30; D gene: TRBD1; clone size: .; CDR3 length: 13; CDR3 protein: CVVSGTGNHEQYF; CDR3 DNA: TGTGTCGTTTCCGGGACAGGGAATCACGAGCAGTACTTC
J gene: TRBJ2-7; V gene: TRBV6-5; D gene: TRBD2; clone size: .; CDR3 length: 15; CDR3 protein: CASSRIAGSSYEQYF; CDR3 DNA: TGTGCCAGCAGTCGTATAGCGGGGAGCTCCTACGAGCAGTACTTC
J gene: TRBJ2-5; V gene: TRBV7-9; D gene: TRBD2; clone size: .; CDR3 length: 15; CDR3 protein: CASSQGLAGAETQYF; CDR3 DNA: TGTGCCAGCAGCCAGGGACTAGCGGGAGCAGAGACCCAGTACTTC
J gene: TRBJ2-1; V gene: TRBV30; D gene: .; clone size: .; CDR3 length: 12; CDR3 protein: CAWSVEDKEQFF; CDR3 DNA: TGTGCCTGGAGTGTTGAAGACAAGGAGCAGTTCTTC
J gene: TRBJ1-3; V gene: TRBV7-2; D gene: TRBD1; clone size: once; CDR3 length: 14; CDR3 protein: CASSRGTVGNTIYF; CDR3 DNA: TGTGCCAGCAGCCGAGGGACAGTCGGAAACACCATATATTTT
J gene: TRBJ2-7; V gene: TRBV7-9; D gene: TRBD1; clone size: .; CDR3 length: 14; CDR3 protein: CASSLGQGVYEQYF; CDR3 DNA: TGTGCCAGCAGTTTGGGACAGGGGGTCTACGAGCAGTACTTC
J gene: TRBJ1-1; V gene: TRBV4-1; D gene: TRBD1; clone size: .; CDR3 length: 20; CDR3 protein: CASSQASPLRTGGFHTEAFF; CDR3 DNA: TGCGCCAGCAGCCAAGCGTCCCCCCTTAGGACAGGGGGCTTTCACACTGAAGCTTTCTTT
J gene: TRBJ2-7; V gene: TRBV15; D gene: TRBD1; clone size: .; CDR3 length: 14; CDR3 protein: CATSFTDRESEQYF; CDR3 DNA: TGTGCCACCAGCTTCACTGACAGGGAGTCCGAGCAGTACTTC
J gene: TRBJ2-1; V gene: TRBV6-5; D gene: .; clone size: few; CDR3 length: 14; CDR3 protein: CASSQAESFSEQFF; CDR3 DNA: TGTGCCAGCAGTCAAGCGGAGTCCTTTAGTGAGCAGTTCTTC
J gene: TRBJ1-1; V gene: TRBV9; D gene: .; clone size: .; CDR3 length: 14; CDR3 protein: CASSPQGLNTEAFF; CDR3 DNA: TGTGCCAGCAGCCCACAGGGTTTGAACACTGAAGCTTTCTTT
J gene: TRBJ1-1; V gene: TRBV28; D gene: .; clone size: .; CDR3 length: 14; CDR3 protein: CASSPDNQNTEAFF; CDR3 DNA: TGTGCCAGCAGTCCCGACAACCAGAACACTGAAGCTTTCTTT
J gene: TRBJ1-1; V gene: TRBV5-1; D gene: .; clone size: few; CDR3 length: 13; CDR3 protein: CASSFTANTEAFF; CDR3 DNA: TGCGCCAGCAGCTTTACAGCGAACACTGAAGCTTTCTTT